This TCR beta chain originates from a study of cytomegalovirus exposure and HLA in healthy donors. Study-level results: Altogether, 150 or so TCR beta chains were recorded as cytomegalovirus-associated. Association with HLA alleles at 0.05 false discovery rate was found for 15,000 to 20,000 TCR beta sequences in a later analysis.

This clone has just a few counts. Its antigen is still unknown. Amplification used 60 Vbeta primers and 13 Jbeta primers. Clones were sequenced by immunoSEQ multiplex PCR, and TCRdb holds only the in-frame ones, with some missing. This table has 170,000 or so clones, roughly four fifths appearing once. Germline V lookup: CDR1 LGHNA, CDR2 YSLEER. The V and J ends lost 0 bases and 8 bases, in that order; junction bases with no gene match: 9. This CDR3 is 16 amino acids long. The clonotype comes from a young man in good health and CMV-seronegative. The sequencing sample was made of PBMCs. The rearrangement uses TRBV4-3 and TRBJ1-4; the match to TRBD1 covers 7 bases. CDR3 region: CASSQERGPSGEKLFF. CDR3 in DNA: TGCGCCAGCAGCCAAGAAAGGGGGCCCAGTGGCGAAAAACTGTTTTTT.